A single sample is the source of the 21 T cell receptor beta chains below, sequenced in a study of T cell responses to AZD1222 COVID-19 vaccine. Profiled with immunoSEQ multiplex PCR; TCRdb holds only in-frame clones, not every one. The sample lists 100,000 to 150,000 clones, around 94% occurring once. This sample comprised peripheral blood, obtained on day 0 of AZD1222 vaccination. Every receptor here comes from an adult in good health.

The chain recombines TRBV18 with TRBJ1-6; 10 bases line up with TRBD1. Germline CDR1 KGHSH, CDR2 LQKENI. V lost 4 bases and J lost 6; bases outside the gene matches: 6. The CDR3 covers 16 residues. The CDR3 DNA is TGTGCCAGCTCACGGGGGACAGGGGATTTTAATTCACCCCTCCACTTT. Its translation: CASSRGTGDFNSPLHF. The whole variable domain, remainder taken from reference TRBV18 and TRBJ1-6, is NAGVMQNPRHLVRRRGQEARLRCSPMKGHSHVYWYRQLPEEGLKFMVYLQKENIIDESGMPKERFSAEFPKEGPSILRIQQVVRGDSAAYFCASSRGTGDFNSPLHFGNGTRLTVT.

The chain couples TRBV5-6 to TRBJ2-7; TRBD2 might be the D (6 bases). Per germline, CDR1 SGHDT and CDR2 YYEEEE. The V end was cut by 3 bases, the J end by 3 bases, with 7 bases between. This CDR3 region has 12 residues. CDR3 DNA sequence: TGTGCCAGCAGCTCCGGGAGCTACGAGCAGTACTTC. Translated: CASSSGSYEQYF. Full variable domain (remainder filled in from reference TRBV5-6 and TRBJ2-7): DAGVTQSPTHLIKTRGQQVTLRCSPKSGHDTVSWYQQALGQGPQFIFQYYEEEERQRGNFPDRFSGHQFPNYSSELNVNALLLGDSALYLCASSSGSYEQYFGPGTRLTVT.

The CDR3 coding sequence is TGCGCCAGCATCACTCTCTCCCCCCCGGCCCTTCTTTGTTTCTGGGGCAATCAGCCCCAGCATTTT. Encoded protein: CASITLSPPALLCFWGNQPQHF. The V call is TRBV5-1, the J call TRBJ1-5; the D is unclear. The V gene lost 6 bases and the J gene lost 2 bases, with 36 bases spanning the gap. Germline V lookup: CDR1 SGHRS, CDR2 YFSETQ. CDR3 length: 22 residues.

The genes are TRBV2 and TRBJ1-1; possible D gene TRBD1, 5 bases. The V and J ends lost 6 bases and 5 bases respectively, with 16 bases between them. The CDR3 has 14 residues. CDR1 is SNHLY, CDR2 FYNNEI, per germline. The CDR3 is CASREQALGTEAFF. In DNA, the CDR3 is TGTGCCAGCAGGGAACAGGCCCTGGGGACTGAAGCTTTCTTT.

J is TRBJ1-3 and V is TRBV6-5; no definite D call. V dropped 0 bases and J dropped 5 bases, with 14 bases sitting between them. The CDR3 loop spans 16 amino acids. The germline CDR1 and CDR2 sequences are MNHEY and SVGAGI. CDR3 nucleotide sequence: TGTGCCAGCAGTTACTCCGGGAATCGAGGTCGAAACACCATATATTTT. Translated: CASSYSGNRGRNTIYF.

This chain uses TRBV10-3 with TRBJ1-3; the match to TRBD1 covers 9 bases. Germline trimming cut 4 bases from V and 2 bases from J; bases unmatched to any gene: 0. The CDR3 has 14 residues. CDR1 and CDR2 from the germline V gene are ENHRY and SYGVKD. CDR3 bases: TGTGCCATCAGTGGGACAGGGGCTGGAAACACCATATATTTT. This gives the protein CAISGTGAGNTIYF.

This chain connects TRBV11-2 to TRBJ1-2, with TRBD1 identical over 7 bases. V shed 2 bases, J shed 0 bases, and the junction held 3 bases outside the gene matches. The CDR3 is 15 amino acids. The germline gives CDR1 SGHAT, CDR2 FQNNGV. Here the CDR3 reads CASSLTGVPNYGYTF. In DNA, the CDR3 is TGTGCCAGCAGCTTAACAGGGGTACCTAACTATGGCTACACCTTC.

This clone was counted a few times. The rearrangement links TRBV7-8 to TRBJ1-4, with D possibly being TRBD1 (6 bases). Trimming removed 5 bases at V and 7 bases at J, with 20 bases between. Germline V lookup: CDR1 SGHVS, CDR2 FQNEAQ. CDR3 length: 16 amino acids. The CDR3 sequence: CASSPQQGLKIEKLFF. The DNA for the CDR3 is TGTGCCAGCAGCCCTCAACAGGGCCTTAAAATTGAAAAACTGTTTTTT.

The J gene is TRBJ1-1, the V gene TRBV7-2; 7 nucleotides align to TRBD1. The CDR3 is 13 amino acids. Germline V lookup: CDR1 SGHTA, CDR2 FQGNSA. After removal of 1 base from V and 7 bases from J, the junction contained 3 bases not matched to a gene. This CDR3 is CASSLEDRLEAFF. The CDR3 DNA reads TGTGCCAGCAGCTTAGAGGACAGGCTTGAAGCTTTCTTT.

The genes are TRBV5-1 and TRBJ2-5; no definite D call. The germline V gene has CDR1 SGHRS and CDR2 YFSETQ. The CDR3 consists of 15 residues. The ends were cut back, 0 bases at V and 2 bases at J, with 11 bases in the middle. In DNA, the CDR3 is TGCGCCAGCAGCTTGGGTACAGTGGGACAAGAGACCCAGTACTTC. Protein sequence: CASSLGTVGQETQYF.

The V and J genes are TRBV21-1 and TRBJ2-3; TRBD1 is the table's D call and was not checked against the DNA. TRBV21-1 is deemed a pseudogene. The CDR3 sequence is 15 residues long. The CDR3 DNA sequence: TGTGCCAGCCTGTCTTGGGACAGGGACACAGATACGCAGTATTTT. Translating gives CASLSWDRDTDTQYF.

This sequence joins TRBV18 and TRBJ2-5; D unclear. The V end was cut by 2 bases, the J end by 2 bases, with 3 bases between. This CDR3 comprises 12 residues. The germline CDR1 and CDR2 sequences are KGHSH and LQKENI. The CDR3: CASSPTQETQYF. In DNA, the CDR3 is TGTGCCAGCTCACCAACTCAAGAGACCCAGTACTTC.

V gene TRBV3-1 (or the pseudogene TRBV3-2) combines with J gene TRBJ1-6, with no clear D. Germline assignment: CDR1 LGHDT and CDR2 YNNKEL (reference sequence). Trimming pared 3 bases from V and 8 bases from J, leaving 17 bases between. The CDR3 has 16 residues. The CDR3 spells CASSHAPGSRDSPLHF. Here the CDR3 DNA reads TGTGCCAGCAGCCACGCCCCCGGGAGCCGGGATTCACCCCTCCACTTT.

CDR3 in DNA: TGCGCCAGCAGCCCGGGGGACAGGGCATGGGACATTCAGTACTTC. It specifies CASSPGDRAWDIQYF. The V and J genes are TRBV5-1 and TRBJ2-4, with 9 bases aligning to TRBD1. The CDR3 spans 15 residues. Per germline, CDR1 SGHRS and CDR2 YFSETQ. V gave up 4 bases and J gave up 8 bases; unmatched junction bases: 10.

V and J are TRBV9 and TRBJ2-7; 11 bases line up with TRBD2. The length of the CDR3 is 15 residues. Germline CDR1 and CDR2: SGDLS and YYNGEE. The V segment lost 3 bases and the J segment 4 bases; nucleotides outside the gene matches: 6. The CDR3 here is CASSASGTSGYEQYF. CDR3 DNA sequence: TGTGCCAGCAGCGCCTCCGGGACTAGCGGATACGAGCAGTACTTC.

This chain connects TRBV28 to TRBJ2-7; maybe TRBD1 (6 bases). The CDR3 is 14 amino acids. Trimming cost V 3 bases and J 2 bases, with 11 bases left between them. Per germline, CDR1 MDHEN and CDR2 SYDVKM. CDR3: CASSFIGDTYEQYF. The CDR3 DNA reads as TGTGCCAGCAGTTTTATAGGGGACACCTACGAGCAGTACTTC.

The J gene is TRBJ1-1, the V gene TRBV30; possible D gene TRBD1, 5 bases. Germline-derived CDR1 and CDR2 are GTSNPN and SVGIG (reference sequence). Between the trimmed V and J ends, which lost 0 bases and 5 bases, there was a span of 10 bases. This CDR3 region has 13 residues. The CDR3 spells CAWSVQEGTEAFF. The CDR3 DNA is TGTGCCTGGAGTGTACAGGAGGGGACTGAAGCTTTCTTT. Complete variable domain (other parts from reference TRBV30 and TRBJ1-1): SQTIHQWPATLVQPVGSPLSLECTVEGTSNPNLYWYRQAAGRGLQLLFYSVGIGQISSEVPQNLSASRPQDRQFILSSKKLLLSDSGFYLCAWSVQEGTEAFFGQGTRLTVV.

In the case of this clone: One junction end does not reproduce the germline sequence, and a read error may be involved. This rearrangement joins TRBV11-3 to TRBJ2-1, with D unresolved. The CDR3 runs 14 residues. Germline V gene data show CDR1 as SGHNT and CDR2 as YENEEA. The CDR3 sequence: CANSASWRSHEQFF. The CDR3 DNA reads TGTGCCAACAGCGCAAGCTGGCGGAGCCATGAGCAGTTCTTC.

The V gene is TRBV7-9, the J gene TRBJ2-6; no clear D. Germline lookup yields CDR1 SEHNR and CDR2 FQNEAQ (reference sequence). This CDR3 is built from 18 residues. V shed 5 bases and J shed 1 base, with 18 bases lying between them. Here the CDR3 DNA reads TGTGCCAGCAGCACCCCTTTGGCCGGAATATCTGGGGCCAACGTCCTGACTTTC. It specifies CASSTPLAGISGANVLTF.

The chain couples TRBV10-3 to TRBJ2-5; TRBD2 matches 8 bases. The V gene end was trimmed by 2 bases and the J gene end by 5 bases; junction bases not matched to a gene: 10. Germline loops: CDR1 ENHRY, CDR2 SYGVKD. CDR3 length: 16 residues. CDR3 in DNA: TGTGCCATCAGTGAGGGAACTAGCGGACTAGGGGAGACCCAGTACTTC. Translating gives CAISEGTSGLGETQYF.

The rearrangement links TRBV24-1 to TRBJ2-3; D unclear. The CDR3 is 12 residues long. Trimming took 9 bases from V and 5 from J, leaving 11 bases between them. Germline CDR1 reads KGHDR; CDR2 reads SFDVKD. DNA for the CDR3: TGTGCCACCGGAGTAATGGGAGATACGCAGTATTTT. Amino acid sequence: CATGVMGDTQYF.